These 11 T cell receptor beta chains were all obtained from the same sample, sequenced in a study of blood T cells in healthy people across ages. It was with a sample-barcoded 5' primer and a J-beta primer mix that a second PCR of roughly 7 to 12 cycles was run. TCRdb independently ran MiXCR on the 5' RACE reads; one entry per CDR3 protein. The table records 980,000 or so distinct CDR3 sequences, about 48% of them present only once. The sequenced material came from blood. Receptor source: a man aged 25 to 40 in good health.

The sample holds one count of this clonotype. One base away lies a much larger clone, so this may be a sequencing read error. This sequence joins TRBV18 and TRBJ2-3; 11 bases match TRBD2. CDR3 size: 17 residues. The germline V gene has CDR1 KGHSH and CDR2 LQKENI. The CDR3 nucleotides are TGTGCCAGCTCACCACCGGGACTAGCGGCGGTCACAGAGACGCAGTATTTT. It codes for CASSPPGLAAVTETQYF.

Of note for this clonotype: A far larger clone is one nucleotide away, so this likely arose from a read error. The chain joins TRBV7-9 to TRBJ2-4; a weak D match, TRBD1 (5 bases). The J call is doubtful: the DNA matches TRBJ2-7 better. Germline CDR1 is SEHNR and CDR2 is FQNEAQ (reference sequence). There are 12 residues in the CDR3. The CDR3 is CASSKGSYEQYF. For the CDR3, the DNA is TGTGCCAGCAGCAAGGGGTCCTACGAGCAGTACTTC.

This rearrangement joins TRBV20-1 to TRBJ2-5; D not certain. The germline CDR1 and CDR2 sequences are DFQATT and SNEGSKA (reference sequence). The CDR3 length is 13 residues. Trimming shortened V by 6 bases and J by 4 bases, and 15 bases separated the two germline ends. The CDR3 is CSATPLARETQYF. CDR3 DNA sequence: TGCAGTGCGACCCCTTTGGCACGAGAGACCCAGTACTTC.

This chain joins TRBV7-9 and TRBJ1-2; D may be TRBD1 (6 bases). V was clipped by 5 bases and J by 7 bases, with 14 bases between them. The V gene's germline CDR1 is SEHNR and CDR2 FQNEAQ (reference sequence). CDR3 length: 13 amino acids. CDR3 loop: CASSAGTSAGYTF. The CDR3 bases are TGTGCCAGCAGCGCCGGGACATCGGCTGGCTACACCTTC.

This sequence joins TRBV20-1 and TRBJ2-3; possible D gene TRBD2, 6 bases. Germline assignment: CDR1 DFQATT and CDR2 SNEGSKA (reference sequence). CDR3 length: 14 residues. The V end lost 5 bases, the J end lost 4 bases, and 16 bases lay between the germline ends. The CDR3 DNA sequence: TGCAGTGCTCCTCTAGCGAAGGGTCCAGATACGCAGTATTTT. Encoded protein: CSAPLAKGPDTQYF.

The chain couples TRBV6-5 to TRBJ1-6, with D perhaps matching TRBD1 (5 bases). The V gene lost 0 bases and the J gene lost 9 bases, with 12 bases spanning the gap. CDR1 is MNHEY, CDR2 SVGAGI, per germline. The CDR3 runs 15 residues. The CDR3 reads CASSYSGQGSSPLHF. The CDR3 coding sequence is TGTGCCAGCAGTTACTCGGGGCAGGGAAGTTCACCCCTCCACTTT.

The chain carries TRBV6-5 and TRBJ2-3; 10 bases align to TRBD1. Trimming at V came to 0 bases and at J to 3 bases, leaving 6 bases not matched to a gene. The CDR3 totals 17 residues. The germline CDR1 and CDR2 sequences are MNHEY and SVGAGI. This CDR3 is CASSYSSGTGVTDTQYF. The CDR3 DNA is TGTGCCAGCAGTTACTCGAGTGGGACAGGGGTGACAGATACGCAGTATTTT.

The CDR3 here is CAKLTSGGRDTQYF. The DNA of the CDR3 is TGTGCCAAATTGACTAGCGGGGGCAGAGATACGCAGTATTTT. This chain connects TRBV7-6 to TRBJ2-3; TRBD2 aligns across 12 bases. With V trimmed by 10 bases and J by 5 bases, 7 bases remained unmatched. Germline CDR1 and CDR2: SGHVS and FNYEAQ. The CDR3 spans 14 residues.

This clonotype showed up just a few times. V is TRBV20-1 and J is TRBJ1-4; possible D gene TRBD1, 5 bases. Per germline, CDR1 DFQATT and CDR2 SNEGSKA (reference sequence). Trimming left V 6 bases short and J 4 bases short, with 21 bases between. The CDR3 is 16 residues long. The CDR3 protein is CSAPHPLRQLNEKLFF. The CDR3 DNA follows: TGCAGTGCCCCGCACCCCCTAAGACAGCTTAATGAAAAACTGTTTTTT.

The rearrangement joins TRBV15 to TRBJ2-6, with D tentatively TRBD1 (6 bases). Trimming removed 8 bases from V and 0 bases from J, with 17 bases in between. The CDR3 sequence is 17 residues long. Per the germline V gene, CDR1 is LNHNV and CDR2 is YYDKDF (reference sequence). CDR3 protein: CATDQQGMGSGANVLTF. CDR3 DNA: TGTGCCACCGACCAACAGGGTATGGGCTCTGGGGCCAACGTCCTGACTTTC. Together with reference TRBV15 and TRBJ2-6, the CDR3 gives the full variable domain: DAMVIQNPRYQVTQFGKPVTLSCSQTLNHNVMYWYQQKSSQAPKLLFHYYDKDFNNEADTPDNFQSRRPNTSFCFLDIRSPGLGDTAMYLCATDQQGMGSGANVLTFGAGSRLTVL.

This chain uses TRBV7-9 with TRBJ1-2, with D unclear. V lost 5 bases, J lost 2 bases, and 24 bases lay in between. The CDR3 has 18 amino acids. Germline CDR1 SEHNR, CDR2 FQNEAQ (reference sequence). The CDR3 bases are TGTGCCAGCAGCACCTCTCACCATCCCCGGGGATACAACTATGGCTACACCTTC. Protein product: CASSTSHHPRGYNYGYTF. The variable domain in full, with the rest retrieved from reference TRBV7-9 and TRBJ1-2, is DTGVSQNPRHKITKRGQNVTFRCDPISEHNRLYWYRQTLGQGPEFLTYFQNEAQLEKSRLLSDRFSAERPKGSFSTLEIQRTEQGDSAMYLCASSTSHHPRGYNYGYTFGSGTRLTVV.